Listed below are T cell receptor beta chains from one sample, sequenced in a study of blood T cell repertoires in COVID-19. Clones were sequenced by immunoSEQ multiplex PCR, and TCRdb holds only the in-frame ones, with some missing. Of approximately 150,000 clones listed, roughly 90% are singletons. Material for sequencing was peripheral blood. The receptors derive from a man between 18 and 35 years old with COVID-19, enrolled during active disease. Each CDR3 is given with its conserved first and last residue. Rows give clone size only sometimes, using once, few, many, or a class for an expanded clone.

j_gene: TRBJ1-5
abundance: once
v_gene: TRBV18
CDR3aa: CASSKTGGNQPQHF

j_gene: TRBJ2-3
abundance: .
v_gene: TRBV27
CDR3aa: CASSAPTGGGRDTQYF

j_gene: TRBJ2-7
abundance: once
v_gene: TRBV6-1
CDR3aa: CASSEITLAIHF

j_gene: TRBJ2-7
abundance: .
v_gene: TRBV27
CDR3aa: CASSPSGEEQYF

j_gene: TRBJ2-2
abundance: .
v_gene: TRBV28
CDR3aa: CASSLGHLLPGELFF

j_gene: TRBJ2-1
abundance: .
v_gene: TRBV29-1
CDR3aa: CSVEIRWRELYNEQFF

j_gene: TRBJ1-4
abundance: .
v_gene: TRBV9
CDR3aa: CASSVGRGQEKLLF

j_gene: TRBJ2-1
abundance: .
v_gene: TRBV19
CDR3aa: CASSMWSGREEQFF

j_gene: TRBJ2-1
abundance: .
v_gene: TRBV15
CDR3aa: CATSRDLEREGSYNEQFF

j_gene: TRBJ1-4
abundance: once
v_gene: TRBV7-8
CDR3aa: CASSPKRDTLREKLLF

j_gene: TRBJ2-7
abundance: .
v_gene: TRBV15
CDR3aa: CATSRDAEAYEQYF

j_gene: TRBJ1-3
abundance: .
v_gene: TRBV5-4
CDR3aa: CASSPEGASSGNTIYF

j_gene: TRBJ1-1
abundance: .
v_gene: TRBV28
CDR3aa: CASSRDNRGNTEAFF

j_gene: TRBJ1-3
abundance: .
v_gene: TRBV6-5
CDR3aa: CASSYSSRGRNTIYF

j_gene: TRBJ2-7
abundance: .
v_gene: TRBV7-9
CDR3aa: CASGIAGGGYEQYF

j_gene: TRBJ2-5
abundance: .
v_gene: TRBV11-2
CDR3aa: CASSLEWWTVQETQYF

j_gene: TRBJ1-1
abundance: .
v_gene: TRBV5-1
CDR3aa: CASSPDAGMNTEAFF

j_gene: TRBJ1-5
abundance: .
v_gene: TRBV7-8
CDR3aa: CASSLAQDNQPQHF

j_gene: TRBJ1-5
abundance: .
v_gene: TRBV2
CDR3aa: CASRAGISNQPQHF

j_gene: TRBJ2-7
abundance: once
v_gene: TRBV13
CDR3aa: CASSLGAGGPQYF

j_gene: TRBJ2-2
abundance: .
v_gene: TRBV6-2/TRBV6-3
CDR3aa: CASSKDRGPVTGELFF

j_gene: TRBJ2-3
abundance: .
v_gene: TRBV9
CDR3aa: CASRPGLAGTDTQYF

j_gene: TRBJ2-2
abundance: .
v_gene: TRBV6-2/TRBV6-3
CDR3aa: CASSTTGDSGELFF

j_gene: TRBJ2-7
abundance: .
v_gene: TRBV28
CDR3aa: CASSSRTGITYEQYF

j_gene: TRBJ2-7
abundance: .
v_gene: TRBV19
CDR3aa: CASSAGPYYEQYF

j_gene: TRBJ2-1
abundance: .
v_gene: TRBV28
CDR3aa: CASSSGLPRSSYNEQFF

j_gene: TRBJ2-3
abundance: .
v_gene: TRBV19
CDR3aa: CASSVLAGVGTDTQYF

j_gene: TRBJ1-3
abundance: .
v_gene: TRBV28
CDR3aa: CASSSPWQGASGNTIYF

j_gene: TRBJ2-2
abundance: once
v_gene: TRBV5-8
CDR3aa: CASSLPNLAGNTGELFF

j_gene: TRBJ2-7
abundance: .
v_gene: TRBV28
CDR3aa: CASSLGGARGPHEQYF

j_gene: TRBJ2-3
abundance: once
v_gene: TRBV24-1
CDR3aa: CATSVGQDTQYF

j_gene: TRBJ2-2
abundance: .
v_gene: TRBV5-6
CDR3aa: CASSPRAPGELFF

j_gene: TRBJ2-1
abundance: .
v_gene: TRBV10-3
CDR3aa: CAISAPGLAGVNEQFF

j_gene: TRBJ2-2
abundance: .
v_gene: TRBV29-1
CDR3aa: CSVETPGTGELFF

j_gene: TRBJ1-2
abundance: .
v_gene: TRBV12-3/TRBV12-4
CDR3aa: CASSLMGAYGYTF

j_gene: TRBJ1-3
abundance: .
v_gene: TRBV13
CDR3aa: CASSHNRVRTSGNTIYF

j_gene: TRBJ1-4
abundance: .
v_gene: TRBV3-1/TRBV3-2
CDR3aa: CASSQGVPGCEKLFF

j_gene: TRBJ2-5
abundance: .
v_gene: TRBV19
CDR3aa: CASSIVAGETQYF

j_gene: TRBJ1-5
abundance: .
v_gene: TRBV2
CDR3aa: CASSEQGHVNQPQHF

j_gene: TRBJ2-7
abundance: .
v_gene: TRBV6-2/TRBV6-3
CDR3aa: CASSSSDRGYEQYF

j_gene: TRBJ1-1
abundance: .
v_gene: TRBV7-2
CDR3aa: CASSFKGIGTEAFF

j_gene: TRBJ1-1
abundance: once
v_gene: TRBV6-5
CDR3aa: CASASNTEAFF

j_gene: TRBJ2-1
abundance: .
v_gene: TRBV5-6
CDR3aa: CASSLVLAAGHNEQFF

j_gene: TRBJ1-1
abundance: .
v_gene: TRBV30
CDR3aa: CAWGPSTEAFF

j_gene: TRBJ1-1
abundance: .
v_gene: TRBV28
CDR3aa: CASSSAGQEEVEAFF